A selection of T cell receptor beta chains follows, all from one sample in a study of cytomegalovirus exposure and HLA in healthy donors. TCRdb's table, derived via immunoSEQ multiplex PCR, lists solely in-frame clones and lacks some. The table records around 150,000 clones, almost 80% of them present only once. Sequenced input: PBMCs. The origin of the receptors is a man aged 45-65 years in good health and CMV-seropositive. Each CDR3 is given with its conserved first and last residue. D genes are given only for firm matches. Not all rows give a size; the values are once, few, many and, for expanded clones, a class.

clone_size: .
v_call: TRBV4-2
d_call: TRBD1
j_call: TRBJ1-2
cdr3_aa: CASSQDSGQGNGYTF
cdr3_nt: TGTGCCAGCAGCCAAGATTCCGGACAGGGGAACGGCTACACCTTC

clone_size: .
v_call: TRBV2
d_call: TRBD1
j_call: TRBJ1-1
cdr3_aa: CASSAGDRGLTFLMNTEAFF
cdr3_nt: TGTGCCAGCAGTGCTGGGGACAGGGGCCTTACCTTCCTCATGAACACTGAAGCTTTCTTT

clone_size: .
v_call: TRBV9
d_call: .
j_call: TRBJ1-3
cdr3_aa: CASSVDGDSGNTIYF
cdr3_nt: TGTGCCAGCAGCGTAGACGGGGACTCTGGAAACACCATATATTTT

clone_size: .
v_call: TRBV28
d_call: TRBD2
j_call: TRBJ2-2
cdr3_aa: CASSLRGGPDTGELFF
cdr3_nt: TGTGCCAGCAGTTTGCGGGGGGGCCCGGACACCGGGGAGCTGTTTTTT

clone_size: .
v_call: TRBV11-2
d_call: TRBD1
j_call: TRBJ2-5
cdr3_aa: CASSRQGEATQYF
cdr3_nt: TGTGCCAGCAGCCGACAGGGGGAGGCGACCCAGTACTTC

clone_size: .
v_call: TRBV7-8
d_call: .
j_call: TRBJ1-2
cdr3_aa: CASSLGGDLGGYTF
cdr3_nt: TGTGCCAGCAGCTTAGGGGGAGACCTGGGAGGCTACACCTTC

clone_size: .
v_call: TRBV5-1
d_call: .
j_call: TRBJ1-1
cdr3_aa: CASSLVSGVNTEAFF
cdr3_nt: TGCGCCAGCAGCTTGGTATCGGGGGTGAACACTGAAGCTTTCTTT

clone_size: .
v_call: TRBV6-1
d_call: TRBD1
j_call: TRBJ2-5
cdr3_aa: CASSFLGGRETQYF
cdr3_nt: TGTGCCAGCAGTTTCTTAGGGGGCCGAGAGACCCAGTACTTC

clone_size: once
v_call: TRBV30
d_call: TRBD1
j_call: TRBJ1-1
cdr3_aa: CAWKRSGGNTEAFF
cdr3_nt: TGTGCCTGGAAGAGGTCAGGGGGGAACACTGAAGCTTTCTTT

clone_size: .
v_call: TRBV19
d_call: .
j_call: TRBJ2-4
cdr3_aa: CASSMEQGRLIQYF
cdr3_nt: TGTGCCAGTAGTATGGAACAGGGACGCCTGATTCAGTACTTC

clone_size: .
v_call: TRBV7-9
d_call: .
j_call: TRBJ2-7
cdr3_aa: CASSSAGLSSYEQYF
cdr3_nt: TGTGCCAGCAGTTCCGCTGGGCTGAGCTCCTACGAGCAGTACTTC

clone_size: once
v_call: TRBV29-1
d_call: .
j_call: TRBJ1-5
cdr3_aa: CSVTFQDSNQPQHF
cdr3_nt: TGCAGCGTTACGTTCCAGGATAGCAATCAGCCCCAGCATTTT